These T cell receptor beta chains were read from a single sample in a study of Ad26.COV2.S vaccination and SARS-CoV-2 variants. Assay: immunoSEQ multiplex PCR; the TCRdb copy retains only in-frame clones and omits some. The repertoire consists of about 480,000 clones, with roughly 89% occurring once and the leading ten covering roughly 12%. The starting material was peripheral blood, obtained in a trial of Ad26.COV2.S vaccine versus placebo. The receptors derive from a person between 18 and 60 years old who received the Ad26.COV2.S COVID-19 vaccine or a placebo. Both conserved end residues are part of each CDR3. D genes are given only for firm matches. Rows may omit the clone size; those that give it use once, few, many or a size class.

CASSNGGFYSEQYF | TGTGCCAGCAGCAATGGTGGCTTTTACTCCGAGCAGTACTTC | TRBJ2-7 | NA | NA | TRBV5-4
CASRQGQANYGYTF | TGTGCCAGCAGGCAGGGACAGGCCAACTATGGCTACACCTTC | TRBJ1-2 | NA | TRBD1 | TRBV2
CASSGRDSTYEQYF | TGTGCCAGCTCGGGACGGGACTCAACCTACGAGCAGTACTTC | TRBJ2-7 | NA | NA | TRBV18
CATSDYPAGGTEQFF | TGTGCCACCAGTGATTACCCGGCAGGGGGGACTGAGCAGTTCTTC | TRBJ2-1 | NA | NA | TRBV24-1
CASSQGPQAANTGELFF | TGTGCCAGCAGCCAAGGACCCCAGGCCGCGAACACCGGGGAGCTGTTTTTT | TRBJ2-2 | NA | NA | TRBV3-1/TRBV3-2
CASSLPGGNEQFF | TGCGCCAGCAGCTTGCCCGGGGGGAATGAGCAGTTCTTC | TRBJ2-1 | NA | TRBD2 | TRBV5-1
CASSLWASGRMAETQYF | TGTGCCAGCAGTTTATGGGCTAGCGGGAGGATGGCAGAGACCCAGTACTTC | TRBJ2-5 | NA | TRBD2 | TRBV27
CASTQQQSGNTIYF | TGTGCCAGCACCCAACAGCAGAGTGGAAACACCATATATTTT | TRBJ1-3 | NA | NA | TRBV7-2
CASSHPSGSYEQYF | TGTGCCAGCAGCCACCCTAGCGGGAGTTACGAGCAGTACTTC | TRBJ2-7 | few | TRBD2 | TRBV7-9
CASSLYLLTGELFF | TGTGCCAGCAGCCTCTACCTACTGACCGGGGAGCTGTTTTTT | TRBJ2-2 | few | NA | TRBV14
CASSQDGLRPQHF | TGTGCCAGCAGCCAAGATGGGTTGCGGCCCCAGCATTTT | TRBJ1-5 | once | NA | TRBV14
CASSLEAGLNYEQYF | TGTGCCAGCAGCTTAGAGGCGGGACTCAACTACGAGCAGTACTTC | TRBJ2-7 | NA | NA | TRBV7-2
CASSQDRVGYGYTF | TGTGCCAGCAGCCAAGATCGGGTAGGATATGGCTACACCTTC | TRBJ1-2 | NA | NA | TRBV4-2
CASSSSGRGTDTQYF | TGTGCCAGCAGCTCATCCGGGAGGGGTACAGATACGCAGTATTTT | TRBJ2-3 | NA | TRBD2 | TRBV6-6
CASSLDWGLRGDTQYF | TGTGCCAGCAGCTTAGATTGGGGACTTCGGGGGGATACGCAGTATTTT | TRBJ2-3 | NA | NA | TRBV11-3
CASRSGGAAYEQYF | TGTGCCAGCAGATCGGGGGGGGCGGCCTACGAGCAGTACTTC | TRBJ2-7 | NA | TRBD2 | TRBV28
CASSFSGGTEAFF | TGTGCCAGCAGTTTTTCTGGGGGCACTGAAGCTTTCTTT | TRBJ1-1 | NA | NA | TRBV12-3/TRBV12-4
CSVAATEAFF | TGCAGCGTTGCAGCCACTGAAGCTTTCTTT | TRBJ1-1 | NA | NA | TRBV29-1
CATSRGPSGGIYNEQFF | TGTGCCACCAGCAGAGGTCCGAGCGGGGGGATCTACAATGAGCAGTTCTTC | TRBJ2-1 | NA | TRBD2 | TRBV15
CASMRDTAYEQYF | TGTGCCAGCATGCGGGACACGGCCTACGAGCAGTACTTC | TRBJ2-7 | NA | NA | TRBV12-3/TRBV12-4
CASSPFRGTGNTIYF | TGCGCCAGCAGCCCCTTCAGGGGAACTGGAAACACCATATATTTT | TRBJ1-3 | NA | NA | TRBV4-1
CAWTGEGQGNQPQHF | TGTGCCTGGACCGGTGAGGGGCAAGGCAATCAGCCCCAGCATTTT | TRBJ1-5 | NA | NA | TRBV30
CATSEPGTSGNNEQFF | TGTGCCACCAGTGAACCCGGGACTAGCGGGAATAATGAGCAGTTCTTC | TRBJ2-1 | NA | TRBD2 | TRBV24-1
CASSTDRGDDGYTF | TGTGCCAGCAGTACTGACAGGGGGGACGATGGCTACACCTTC | TRBJ1-2 | NA | TRBD1 | TRBV2
CASSDSILSEQYF | TGTGCCAGTAGCGACAGTATCCTTTCAGAGCAGTACTTC | TRBJ2-7 | NA | NA | TRBV19
CASSPEGPQVYEQYF | TGTGCCAGCAGCCCGGAGGGTCCTCAAGTATACGAGCAGTACTTC | TRBJ2-7 | NA | NA | TRBV9
CASSPPWGARGNQPQHF | TGTGCCAGCAGCCCCCCATGGGGGGCGCGGGGAAATCAGCCCCAGCATTTT | TRBJ1-5 | NA | NA | TRBV28
CASSAVGPGELFF | TGTGCCAGCAGCGCTGTCGGACCCGGGGAGCTGTTTTTT | TRBJ2-2 | NA | NA | TRBV5-6
CAWSVEETRDLANYGYTF | TGTGCCTGGAGTGTGGAGGAGACCAGAGATTTAGCTAACTATGGCTACACCTTC | TRBJ1-2 | NA | NA | TRBV30
CASSNPGTYEQYF | TGTGCCAGCAGTAACCCCGGGACTTACGAGCAGTACTTC | TRBJ2-7 | NA | NA | TRBV6-5
CASSSLARSYNEQFF | TGCGCCAGCAGCTCACTAGCCCGATCCTACAATGAGCAGTTCTTC | TRBJ2-1 | NA | NA | TRBV5-1
CASMGQPWWTQYF | TGTGCCAGCATGGGACAGCCGTGGTGGACCCAGTACTTC | TRBJ2-5 | NA | TRBD1 | TRBV28
CASSVQQYYNEQFF | TGTGCCAGCAGTGTCCAGCAGTACTACAATGAGCAGTTCTTC | TRBJ2-1 | NA | NA | TRBV2
CASSLPSANTEAFF | TGTGCCAGCAGCTTACCCAGTGCGAACACTGAAGCTTTCTTT | TRBJ1-1 | NA | NA | TRBV6-6
CASSYPMRIGALGTEAFF | TGTGCCAGCAGTTACCCCATGAGGATAGGGGCATTGGGCACTGAAGCTTTCTTT | TRBJ1-1 | NA | NA | TRBV6-2/TRBV6-3
CSVGVVTSNEQFF | TGCAGCGTTGGGGTTGTGACCTCAAATGAGCAGTTCTTC | TRBJ2-1 | NA | NA | TRBV29-1
CASSTDGRVNTEAFF | TGCGCCAGCAGCACGGACGGGCGGGTGAACACTGAAGCTTTCTTT | TRBJ1-1 | NA | NA | TRBV5-1
CASSPGAGGKETQYF | TGTGCCAGTAGTCCGGGGGCAGGGGGGAAAGAGACCCAGTACTTC | TRBJ2-5 | NA | NA | TRBV19
CAWSVRDNEQFF | TGTGCCTGGAGTGTCAGGGACAATGAGCAGTTCTTC | TRBJ2-1 | NA | NA | TRBV30
CASSRPGLAGVQYF | TGTGCCAGCTCGCGTCCGGGACTAGCGGGAGTGCAGTACTTC | TRBJ2-7 | NA | TRBD2 | TRBV18
CASSKEAGEENEQFF | TGTGCCAGCAGCAAAGAGGCGGGAGAGGAGAATGAGCAGTTCTTC | TRBJ2-1 | NA | NA | TRBV21-1
CASSQGLAGGPSSYEQYF | TGCGCCAGCAGCCAGGGACTAGCGGGAGGGCCTTCCTCCTACGAGCAGTACTTC | TRBJ2-7 | NA | TRBD2 | TRBV4-1
CSVGTGGNTIYF | TGCAGCGTGGGGACAGGGGGAAACACCATATATTTT | TRBJ1-3 | NA | TRBD1 | TRBV29-1
CASSGSRRDTQYF | TGTGCCAGCAGCGGGTCCCGGAGGGATACGCAGTATTTT | TRBJ2-3 | NA | NA | TRBV5-6
CASRPDYGYTF | TGTGCCAGCAGGCCCGACTATGGCTACACCTTC | TRBJ1-2 | NA | NA | TRBV2
CASSYRRVWGYNEQFF | TGTGCCAGCAGCTACCGGCGAGTCTGGGGGTACAATGAGCAGTTCTTC | TRBJ2-1 | NA | NA | TRBV7-9
CASDPPLVSPGGSSGNTIYF | TGTGCCTCCGACCCTCCTCTCGTCAGTCCTGGGGGAAGCTCTGGAAACACCATATATTTT | TRBJ1-3 | many | NA | TRBV27